The clone carrying this T cell receptor (beta chain) has only one observation. The record originates from a study of OX40 agonist ivuxolimab in advanced cancers. TCRdb's table, derived via immunoSEQ multiplex PCR, lists solely in-frame clones and lacks some. Of approximately 35,000 clones listed, around 80% are singletons. CDR1 is MRHNA, CDR2 SNTAGT, per germline. CDR3 length: 13 amino acids. Trimming took 0 bases from V and 6 from J, leaving 6 bases between them. Systemic immunosuppression or autoimmune disease history was grounds to exclude patients. Collection of blood occurred at baseline, at cycle 4 day 1, and at cycle 7 day 1.

V and J are TRBV6-4 and TRBJ1-5; D is uncertain. This receptor was taken from an adult with an advanced solid tumor such as melanoma, head and neck, liver or kidney cancer. The sample in question was CD4+ or CD8+ T cells sorted from blood, obtained in a trial of the OX40 agonist ivuxolimab. The CDR3 here is CASSDSEGQPQHF. The CDR3 bases are TGTGCCAGCAGTGACTCGGAGGGTCAGCCCCAGCATTTT.